This T cell receptor (beta chain) was sequenced during a study of T-cell reconstitution after alpha-beta-depleted transplantation in children. Study findings and constraints: Several hundred expanded graft clones reportedly supplied alpha-beta T cells about two months after transplant. Surviving recipient T cells and thymic progenitors produced the high day-60 TCRbeta diversity seen in some patients. When one year had passed after transplant, most T-cell counts and diversity came from newly produced T cells.

The CDR3 covers 16 residues. Between the trimmed V and J ends, which lost 0 bases and 3 bases, there was a span of 14 bases. Germline CDR1 is LGHNA and CDR2 is YSLEER. Molecular barcoding with unique molecular identifiers was used for the TCRbeta library. MiXCR, applied by TCRdb to the PCR reads, yields one record per CDR3 protein. Here the sample spans a few hundred thousand distinct CDR3 sequences, 13% being singletons. Remarks on this clonotype: What it binds is not known.

V usage is TRBV4-3 and J usage is TRBJ2-5; D gene uncertain. The sequences come from PBMCs, mostly from graft donor cells, collected 360 days after TCRalphabeta/CD19-depleted stem cell transplant. This clonotype was obtained from a male patient under 18 who had a stem cell transplant for acute myeloid leukemia, so the T cells may come from the graft donor. The CDR3 DNA sequence: TGCGCCAGCAGCCAAGACAGGTTGGCGGCGGAAGAGACCCAGTACTTC. Translating gives CASSQDRLAAEETQYF.